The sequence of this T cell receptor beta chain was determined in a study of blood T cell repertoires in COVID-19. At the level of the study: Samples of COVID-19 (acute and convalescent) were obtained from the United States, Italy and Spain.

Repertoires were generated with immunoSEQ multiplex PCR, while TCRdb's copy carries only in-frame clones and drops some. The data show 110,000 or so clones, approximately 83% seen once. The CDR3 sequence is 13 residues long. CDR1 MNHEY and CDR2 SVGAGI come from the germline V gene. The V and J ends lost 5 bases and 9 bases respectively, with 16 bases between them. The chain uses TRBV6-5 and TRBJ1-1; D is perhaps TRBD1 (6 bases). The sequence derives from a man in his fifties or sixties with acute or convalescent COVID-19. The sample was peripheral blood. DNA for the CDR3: TGTGCCAGCAGTCACCGAAAAACAGGGAAAGCTTTCTTT. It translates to CASSHRKTGKAFF.